Each of the 4 T cell receptor beta chains below was sequenced from the same sample in a study of blood T cell repertoires in COVID-19. Using immunoSEQ multiplex PCR, the repertoire was profiled, and TCRdb retains in-frame clones only, with some absent. The data hold approximately 280,000 clones, with roughly 88% observed a single time. The sample was peripheral blood. These receptors originate from a woman in her 70s with acute or convalescent COVID-19.

The chain recombines TRBV3-1 (or the pseudogene TRBV3-2) with TRBJ2-3, with TRBD2 identical over 11 bases. V lost 1 base, J lost 2 bases, and 2 bases stayed unmatched. The CDR3 has 16 residues. Germline CDR1 and CDR2: LGHDT and YNNKEL (reference sequence). CDR3 loop: CASSQGLAGNTDTQYF. The CDR3 nucleotides are TGTGCCAGCAGCCAAGGACTAGCGGGGAACACAGATACGCAGTATTTT.

A few counts support this clone. This chain connects TRBV6-5 to TRBJ2-1; D not resolved. Germline V gene data show CDR1 as MNHEY and CDR2 as SVGAGI. Trimming left V 7 bases short and J 10 bases short, with 11 bases between. CDR3 length equals 11 residues. The CDR3 sequence: CASTQAGEQFF. In DNA, the CDR3 is TGTGCCAGCACTCAGGCTGGGGAGCAGTTCTTC.

The chain uses TRBV29-1 and TRBJ1-2; D gene ambiguous. V lost 5 bases, J lost 5 bases, and 9 bases lay in between. Per the germline V gene, CDR1 is SQVTM and CDR2 is ANQGSEA. The CDR3 totals 11 residues. In DNA, the CDR3 is TGCAGCGTTCTAGGACTGTATGGCTACACCTTC. Its translation is CSVLGLYGYTF.

This chain connects TRBV20-1 to TRBJ1-2; TRBD1 might be the D (5 bases). CDR3 length: 14 amino acids. Germline values: CDR1 DFQATT, CDR2 SNEGSKA (reference sequence). The germline V and J ends were trimmed by 3 bases and 5 bases, with 16 bases remaining between them. In DNA, the CDR3 is TGCAGTGCTAGTAGGGCAGGGCGTACGTATGGCTACACCTTC. Its translation: CSASRAGRTYGYTF.